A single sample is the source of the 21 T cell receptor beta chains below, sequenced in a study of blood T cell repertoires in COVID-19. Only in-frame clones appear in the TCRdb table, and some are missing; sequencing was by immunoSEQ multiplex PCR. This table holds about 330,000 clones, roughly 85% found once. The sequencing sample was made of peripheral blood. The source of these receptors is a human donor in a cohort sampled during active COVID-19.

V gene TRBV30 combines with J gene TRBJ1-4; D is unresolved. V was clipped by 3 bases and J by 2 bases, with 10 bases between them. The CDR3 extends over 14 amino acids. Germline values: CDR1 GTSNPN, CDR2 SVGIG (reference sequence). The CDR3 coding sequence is TGTGCCTGGAGGGCTCCGGGGACTAATGAAAAACTGTTTTTT. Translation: CAWRAPGTNEKLFF.

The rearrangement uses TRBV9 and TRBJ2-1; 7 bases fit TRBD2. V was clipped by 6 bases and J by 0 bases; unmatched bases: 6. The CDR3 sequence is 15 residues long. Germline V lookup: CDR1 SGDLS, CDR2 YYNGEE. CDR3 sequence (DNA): TGTGCCAGCAACCCGAGCGGGGCCTCCTACAATGAGCAGTTCTTC. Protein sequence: CASNPSGASYNEQFF.

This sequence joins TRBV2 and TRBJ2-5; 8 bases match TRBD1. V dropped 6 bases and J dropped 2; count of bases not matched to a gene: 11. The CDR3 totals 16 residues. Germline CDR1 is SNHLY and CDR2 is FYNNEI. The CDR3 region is CASRVGNRGTQETQYF. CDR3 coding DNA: TGTGCCAGCAGGGTGGGCAACAGGGGGACACAAGAGACCCAGTACTTC.

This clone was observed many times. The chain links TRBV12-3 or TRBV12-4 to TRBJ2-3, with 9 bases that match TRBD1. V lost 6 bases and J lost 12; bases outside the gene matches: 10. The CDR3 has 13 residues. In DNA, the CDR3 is TGTGCCAGCAGCCGGGACAGGGCTGATCTCCAGTATTTT. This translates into CASSRDRADLQYF.

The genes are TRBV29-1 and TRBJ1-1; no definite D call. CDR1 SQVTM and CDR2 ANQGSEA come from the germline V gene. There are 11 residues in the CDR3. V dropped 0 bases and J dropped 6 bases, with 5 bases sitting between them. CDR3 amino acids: CSVEDRPEAFF. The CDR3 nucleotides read TGCAGCGTTGAAGATCGTCCTGAAGCTTTCTTT. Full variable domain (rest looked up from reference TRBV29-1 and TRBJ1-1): SAVISQKPSRDICQRGTSLTIQCQVDSQVTMMFWYRQQPGQSLTLIATANQGSEATYESGFVIDKFPISRPNLTFSTLTVSNMSPEDSSIYLCSVEDRPEAFFGQGTRLTVV.

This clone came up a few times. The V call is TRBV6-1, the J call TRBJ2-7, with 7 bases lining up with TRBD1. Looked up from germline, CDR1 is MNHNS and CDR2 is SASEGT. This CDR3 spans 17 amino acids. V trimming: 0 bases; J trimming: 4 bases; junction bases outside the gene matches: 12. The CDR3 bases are TGTGCCAGCAGTGAAGCTGGAGCCGGGACAGCGCTTTACGAGCAGTACTTC. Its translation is CASSEAGAGTALYEQYF.

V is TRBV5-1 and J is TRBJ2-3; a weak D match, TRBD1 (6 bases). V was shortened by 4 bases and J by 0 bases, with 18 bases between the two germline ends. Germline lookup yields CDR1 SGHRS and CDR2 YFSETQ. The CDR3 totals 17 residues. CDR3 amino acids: CASSPDSGHRSTDTQYF. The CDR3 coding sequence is TGCGCCAGCAGCCCCGATTCGGGACACCGTAGCACAGATACGCAGTATTTT.

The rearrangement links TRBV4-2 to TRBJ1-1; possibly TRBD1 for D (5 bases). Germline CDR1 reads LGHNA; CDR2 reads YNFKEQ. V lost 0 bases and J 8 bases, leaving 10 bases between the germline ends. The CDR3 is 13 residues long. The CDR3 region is CASSQDQKGEAFF. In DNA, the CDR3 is TGTGCCAGCAGCCAAGATCAAAAGGGGGAAGCTTTCTTT.

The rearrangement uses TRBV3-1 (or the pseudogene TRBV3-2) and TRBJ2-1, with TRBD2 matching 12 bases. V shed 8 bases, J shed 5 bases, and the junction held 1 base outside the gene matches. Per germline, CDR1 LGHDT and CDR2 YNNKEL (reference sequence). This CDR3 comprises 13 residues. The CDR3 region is CASRTSGDNEQFF. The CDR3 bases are TGTGCCAGCCGGACTAGCGGGGACAATGAGCAGTTCTTC.

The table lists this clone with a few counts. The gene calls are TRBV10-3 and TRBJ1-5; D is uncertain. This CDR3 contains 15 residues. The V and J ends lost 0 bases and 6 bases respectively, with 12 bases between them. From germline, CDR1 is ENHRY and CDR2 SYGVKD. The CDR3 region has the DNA TGTGCCATCAGTGAGTCAGGAGGGATCGGTCAGCCCCAGCATTTT. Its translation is CAISESGGIGQPQHF.

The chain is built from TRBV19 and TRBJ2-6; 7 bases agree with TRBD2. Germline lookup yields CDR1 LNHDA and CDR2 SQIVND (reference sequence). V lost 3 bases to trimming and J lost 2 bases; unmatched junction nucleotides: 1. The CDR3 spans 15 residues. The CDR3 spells CASSIGGTGANVLTF. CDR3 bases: TGTGCCAGTAGTATCGGGGGGACTGGGGCCAACGTCCTGACTTTC.

The CDR3 DNA reads TGTGCCAGCAGCCCTACCGCAGGGGAGGAGCTGTTTTTT. As protein: CASSPTAGEELFF. The rearrangement uses TRBV11-3 and TRBJ2-2; perhaps TRBD1 as D (6 bases). This CDR3 has 13 amino acids. Trimming stripped 5 bases from V and 10 bases from J, with 14 bases between. From germline, CDR1 is SGHNT and CDR2 YENEEA. Supplemented by reference TRBV11-3 and TRBJ2-2, the full variable domain reads EAGVVQSPRYKIIEKKQPVAFWCNPISGHNTLYWYLQNLGQGPELLIRYENEEAVDDSQLPKDRFSAERLKGVDSTLKIQPAELGDSAVYLCASSPTAGEELFFGEGSRLTVL.

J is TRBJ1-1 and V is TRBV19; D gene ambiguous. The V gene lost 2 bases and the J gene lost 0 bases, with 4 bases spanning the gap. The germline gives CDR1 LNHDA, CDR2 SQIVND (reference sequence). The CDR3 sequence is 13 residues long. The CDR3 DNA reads TGTGCCAGTAGTATACAGGTGAACACTGAAGCTTTCTTT. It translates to CASSIQVNTEAFF.

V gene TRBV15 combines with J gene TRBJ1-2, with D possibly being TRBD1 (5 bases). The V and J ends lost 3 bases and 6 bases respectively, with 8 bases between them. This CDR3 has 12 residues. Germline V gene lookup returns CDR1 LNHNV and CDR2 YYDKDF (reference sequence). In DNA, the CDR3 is TGTGCCACCAGCAGTGGGGGGGATGGCTACACCTTC. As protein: CATSSGGDGYTF.

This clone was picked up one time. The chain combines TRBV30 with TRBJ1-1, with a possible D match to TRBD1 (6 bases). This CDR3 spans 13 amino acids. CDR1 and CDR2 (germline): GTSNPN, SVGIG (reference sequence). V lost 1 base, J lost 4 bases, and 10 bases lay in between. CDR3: CAWSAQDSTEAFF. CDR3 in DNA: TGTGCCTGGAGTGCTCAGGACAGCACTGAAGCTTTCTTT.

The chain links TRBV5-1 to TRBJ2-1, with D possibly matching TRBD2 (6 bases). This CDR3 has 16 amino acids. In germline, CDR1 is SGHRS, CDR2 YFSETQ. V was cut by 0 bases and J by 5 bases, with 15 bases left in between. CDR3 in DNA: TGCGCCAGCAGCTTGGAGCGGGCGACTCCAAACAATGAGCAGTTCTTC. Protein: CASSLERATPNNEQFF. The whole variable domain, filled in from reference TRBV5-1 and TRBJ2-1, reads KAGVTQTPRYLIKTRGQQVTLSCSPISGHRSVSWYQQTPGQGLQFLFEYFSETQRNKGNFPGRFSGRQFSNSRSEMNVSTLELGDSALYLCASSLERATPNNEQFFGPGTRLTVL.

The CDR3 DNA sequence: TGTGCCAGCAGTTTTACAGCGGATTCACCCCTCCACTTT. It yields the protein CASSFTADSPLHF. The chain recombines TRBV27 with TRBJ1-6; D is unresolved. With 3 bases removed from V and 8 bases from J, the gap between germline ends came to 8 bases. Germline V gene data show CDR1 as MNHEY and CDR2 as SMNVEV (reference sequence). The CDR3 sequence is 13 residues long.

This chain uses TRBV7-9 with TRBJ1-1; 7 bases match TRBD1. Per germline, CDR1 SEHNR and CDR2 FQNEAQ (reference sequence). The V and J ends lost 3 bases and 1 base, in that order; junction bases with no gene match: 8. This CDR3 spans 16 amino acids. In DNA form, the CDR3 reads TGTGCCAGCAGCTTTTCCGGGACAGTCGAGAACACTGAAGCTTTCTTT. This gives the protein CASSFSGTVENTEAFF.

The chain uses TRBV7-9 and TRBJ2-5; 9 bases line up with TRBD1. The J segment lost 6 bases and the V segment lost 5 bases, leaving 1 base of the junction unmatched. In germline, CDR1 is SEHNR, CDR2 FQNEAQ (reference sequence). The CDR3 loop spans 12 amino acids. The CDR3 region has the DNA TGTGCCAGCAGCGGGACAGGGAAGACCCAGTACTTC. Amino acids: CASSGTGKTQYF.

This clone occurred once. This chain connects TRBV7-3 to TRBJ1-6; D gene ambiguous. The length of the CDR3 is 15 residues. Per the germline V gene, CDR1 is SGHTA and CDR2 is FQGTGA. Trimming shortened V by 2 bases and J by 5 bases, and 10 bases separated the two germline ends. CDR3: CASSLGPTNNSPLHF. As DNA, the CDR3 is TGTGCCAGCAGCTTAGGACCGACTAATAATTCACCCCTCCACTTT.

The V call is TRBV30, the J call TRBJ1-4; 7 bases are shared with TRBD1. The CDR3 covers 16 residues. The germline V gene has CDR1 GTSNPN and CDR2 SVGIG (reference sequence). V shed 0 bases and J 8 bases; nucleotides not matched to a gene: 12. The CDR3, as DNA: TGTGCCTGGAGTGTAGGGATAACAGGGGATCAGGAAAAACTGTTTTTT. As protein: CAWSVGITGDQEKLFF.